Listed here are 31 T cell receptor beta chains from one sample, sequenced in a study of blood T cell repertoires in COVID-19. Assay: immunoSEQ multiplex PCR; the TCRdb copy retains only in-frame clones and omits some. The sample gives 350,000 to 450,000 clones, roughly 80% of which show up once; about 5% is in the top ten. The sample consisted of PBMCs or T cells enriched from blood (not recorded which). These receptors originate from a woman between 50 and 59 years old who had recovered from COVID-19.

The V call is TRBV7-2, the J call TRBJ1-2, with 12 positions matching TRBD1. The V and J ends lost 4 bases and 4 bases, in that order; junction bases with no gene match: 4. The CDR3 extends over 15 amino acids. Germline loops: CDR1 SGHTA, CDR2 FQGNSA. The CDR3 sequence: CASSSGTGGFYGYTF. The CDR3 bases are TGTGCCAGCAGCTCCGGGACAGGGGGCTTCTATGGCTACACCTTC. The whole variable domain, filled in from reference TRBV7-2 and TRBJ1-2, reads GAGVSQSPSNKVTEKGKDVELRCDPISGHTALYWYRQSLGQGLEFLIYFQGNSAPDKSGLPSDRFSAERTGGSVSTLTIQRTQQEDSAVYLCASSSGTGGFYGYTFGSGTRLTVV.

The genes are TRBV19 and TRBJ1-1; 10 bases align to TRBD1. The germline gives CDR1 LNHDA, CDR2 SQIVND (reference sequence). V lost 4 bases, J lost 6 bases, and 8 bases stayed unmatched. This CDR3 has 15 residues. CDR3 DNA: TGTGCCAGTAGTACCCGGGACAGGGGATTCGCTGAAGCTTTCTTT. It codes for CASSTRDRGFAEAFF.

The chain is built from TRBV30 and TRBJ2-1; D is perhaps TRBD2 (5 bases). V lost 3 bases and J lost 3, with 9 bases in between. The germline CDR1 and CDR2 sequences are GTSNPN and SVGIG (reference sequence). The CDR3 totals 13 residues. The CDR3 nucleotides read TGTGCCTGGAGCCGAACTAGCTACAATGAGCAGTTCTTC. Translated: CAWSRTSYNEQFF.

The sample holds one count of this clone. CDR3 protein: CASNRSPGTEAFF. CDR3 nucleotide sequence: TGTGCCAGCAACCGCAGTCCAGGAACTGAAGCTTTCTTT. The V and J genes are TRBV14 and TRBJ1-1; D gene unclear. Germline CDR1 is SGHDN and CDR2 is FVKESK. The CDR3 runs to 13 residues. V was shortened by 7 bases and J by 5 bases, with 14 bases between the two germline ends.

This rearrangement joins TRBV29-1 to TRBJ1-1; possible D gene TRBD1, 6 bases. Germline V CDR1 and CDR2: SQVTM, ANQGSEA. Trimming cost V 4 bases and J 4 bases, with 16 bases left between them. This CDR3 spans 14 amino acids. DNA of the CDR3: TGCAGCGTTGCAGAGGGGGGGCTGGGCACTGAAGCTTTCTTT. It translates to CSVAEGGLGTEAFF. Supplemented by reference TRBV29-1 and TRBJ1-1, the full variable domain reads SAVISQKPSRDICQRGTSLTIQCQVDSQVTMMFWYRQQPGQSLTLIATANQGSEATYESGFVIDKFPISRPNLTFSTLTVSNMSPEDSSIYLCSVAEGGLGTEAFFGQGTRLTVV.

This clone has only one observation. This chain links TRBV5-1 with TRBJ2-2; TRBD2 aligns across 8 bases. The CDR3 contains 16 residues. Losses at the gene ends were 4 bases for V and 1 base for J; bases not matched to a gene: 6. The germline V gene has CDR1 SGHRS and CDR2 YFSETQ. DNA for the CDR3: TGCGCCAGCAGCGCCTTAGCGGGGATGAACACCGGGGAGCTGTTTTTT. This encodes CASSALAGMNTGELFF.

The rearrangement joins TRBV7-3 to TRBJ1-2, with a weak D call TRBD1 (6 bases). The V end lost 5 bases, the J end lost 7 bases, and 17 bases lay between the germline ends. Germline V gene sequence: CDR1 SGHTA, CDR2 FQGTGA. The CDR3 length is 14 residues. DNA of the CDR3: TGTGCCAGCAGCGCGACGGGCGACAGGTCTGGCTACACCTTC. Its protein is CASSATGDRSGYTF. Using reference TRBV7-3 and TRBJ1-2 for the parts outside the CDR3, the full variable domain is GAGVSQTPSNKVTEKGKYVELRCDPISGHTALYWYRQSLGQGPEFLIYFQGTGAADDSGLPNDRFFAVRPEGSVSTLKIQRTERGDSAVYLCASSATGDRSGYTFGSGTRLTVV.

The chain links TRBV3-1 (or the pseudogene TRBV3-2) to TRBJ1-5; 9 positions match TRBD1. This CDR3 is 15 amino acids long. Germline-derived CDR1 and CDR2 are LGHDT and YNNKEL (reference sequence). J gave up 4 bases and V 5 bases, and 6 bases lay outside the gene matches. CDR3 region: CASSRTGALNQPQHF. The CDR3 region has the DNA TGTGCCAGCAGCAGGACAGGGGCGTTAAATCAGCCCCAGCATTTT.

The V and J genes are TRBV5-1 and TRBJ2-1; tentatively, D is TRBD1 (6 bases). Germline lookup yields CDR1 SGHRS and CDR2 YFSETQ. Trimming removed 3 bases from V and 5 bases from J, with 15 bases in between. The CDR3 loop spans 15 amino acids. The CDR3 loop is CASSSTWGTNNEQFF. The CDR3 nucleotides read TGCGCCAGCAGCTCGACTTGGGGGACAAACAATGAGCAGTTCTTC.

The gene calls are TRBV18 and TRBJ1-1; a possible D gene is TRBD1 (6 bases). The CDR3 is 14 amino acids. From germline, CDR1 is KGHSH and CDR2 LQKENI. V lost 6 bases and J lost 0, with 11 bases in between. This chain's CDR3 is CASSGTGMNTEAFF. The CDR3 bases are TGTGCCAGCTCCGGAACAGGGATGAACACTGAAGCTTTCTTT.

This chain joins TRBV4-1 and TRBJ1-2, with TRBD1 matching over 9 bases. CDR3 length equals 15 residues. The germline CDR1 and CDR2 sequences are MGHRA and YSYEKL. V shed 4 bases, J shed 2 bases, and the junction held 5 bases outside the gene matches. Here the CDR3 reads CASSRGQGDNYGYTF. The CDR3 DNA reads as TGCGCCAGCAGCCGGGGACAGGGCGACAACTATGGCTACACCTTC.

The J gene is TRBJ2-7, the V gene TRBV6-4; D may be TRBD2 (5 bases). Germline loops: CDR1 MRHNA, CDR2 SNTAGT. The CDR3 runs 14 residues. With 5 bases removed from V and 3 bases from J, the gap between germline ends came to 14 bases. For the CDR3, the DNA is TGTGCCAGCAGTTCCCAAGGACTGAACTACGAGCAGTACTTC. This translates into CASSSQGLNYEQYF.

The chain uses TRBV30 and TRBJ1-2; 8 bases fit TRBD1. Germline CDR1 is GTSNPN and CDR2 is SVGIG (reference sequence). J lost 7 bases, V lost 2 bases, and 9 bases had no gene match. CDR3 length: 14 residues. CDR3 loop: CAWSIMKQGGGYTF. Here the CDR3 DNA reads TGTGCCTGGAGTATAATGAAACAGGGGGGTGGCTACACCTTC.

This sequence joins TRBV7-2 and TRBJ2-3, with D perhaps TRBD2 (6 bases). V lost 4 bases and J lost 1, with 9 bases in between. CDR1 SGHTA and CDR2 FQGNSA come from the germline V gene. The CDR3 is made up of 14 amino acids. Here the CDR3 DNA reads TGTGCCAGCAGCTGGAGGGGCGGCACAGATACGCAGTATTTT. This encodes CASSWRGGTDTQYF.

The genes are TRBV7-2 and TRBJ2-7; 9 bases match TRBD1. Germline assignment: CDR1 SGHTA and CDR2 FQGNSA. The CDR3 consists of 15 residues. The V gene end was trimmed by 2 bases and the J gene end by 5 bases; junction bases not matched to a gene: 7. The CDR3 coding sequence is TGTGCCAGCAGCTTAAGGGACAGGGCAAGTGACGAGCAGTACTTC. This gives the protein CASSLRDRASDEQYF.

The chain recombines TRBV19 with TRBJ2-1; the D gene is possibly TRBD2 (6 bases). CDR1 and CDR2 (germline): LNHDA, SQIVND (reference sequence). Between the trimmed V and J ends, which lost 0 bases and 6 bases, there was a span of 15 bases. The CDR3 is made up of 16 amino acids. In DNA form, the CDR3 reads TGTGCCAGTAGTATAGATTTGGGCGGGATGGCCAATGAGCAGTTCTTC. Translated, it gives CASSIDLGGMANEQFF. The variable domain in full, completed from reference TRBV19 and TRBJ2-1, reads DGGITQSPKYLFRKEGQNVTLSCEQNLNHDAMYWYRQDPGQGLRLIYYSQIVNDFQKGDIAEGYSVSREKKESFPLTVTSAQKNPTAFYLCASSIDLGGMANEQFFGPGTRLTVL.

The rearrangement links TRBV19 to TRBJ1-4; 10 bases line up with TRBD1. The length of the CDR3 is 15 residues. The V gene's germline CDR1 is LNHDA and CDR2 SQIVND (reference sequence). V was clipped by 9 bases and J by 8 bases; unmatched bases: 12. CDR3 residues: CASRDRGGVWEKLFF. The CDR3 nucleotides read TGTGCCAGCCGGGACAGGGGTGGGGTTTGGGAAAAACTGTTTTTT.

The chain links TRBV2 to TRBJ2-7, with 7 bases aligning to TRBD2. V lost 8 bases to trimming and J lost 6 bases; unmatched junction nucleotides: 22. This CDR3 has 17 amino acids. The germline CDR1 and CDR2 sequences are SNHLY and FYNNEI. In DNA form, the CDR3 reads TGTGCCAGCCGCGTAGGGCCCCCCTGGGGGGGAACATTCGAGCAGTACTTC. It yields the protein CASRVGPPWGGTFEQYF.

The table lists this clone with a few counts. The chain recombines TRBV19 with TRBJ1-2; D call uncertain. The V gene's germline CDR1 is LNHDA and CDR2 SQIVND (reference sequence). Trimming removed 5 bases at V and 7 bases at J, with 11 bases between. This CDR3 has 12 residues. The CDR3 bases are TGTGCCAGTAGTCCCCGGGAAACTGGCTACACCTTC. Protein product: CASSPRETGYTF.

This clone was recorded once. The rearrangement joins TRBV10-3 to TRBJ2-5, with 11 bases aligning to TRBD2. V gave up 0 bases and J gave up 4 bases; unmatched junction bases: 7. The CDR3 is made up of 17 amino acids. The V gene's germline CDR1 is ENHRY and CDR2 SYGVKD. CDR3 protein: CAISESRLAGGGETQYF. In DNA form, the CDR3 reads TGTGCCATCAGTGAGTCGCGGCTAGCGGGAGGTGGAGAGACCCAGTACTTC.

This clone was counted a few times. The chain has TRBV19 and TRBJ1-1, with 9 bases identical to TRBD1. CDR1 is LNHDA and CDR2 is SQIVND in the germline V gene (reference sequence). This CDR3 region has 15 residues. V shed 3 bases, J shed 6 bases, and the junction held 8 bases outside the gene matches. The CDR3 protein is CASSMGTGTVAEAFF. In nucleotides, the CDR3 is TGTGCCAGTAGTATGGGGACAGGGACGGTTGCTGAAGCTTTCTTT.

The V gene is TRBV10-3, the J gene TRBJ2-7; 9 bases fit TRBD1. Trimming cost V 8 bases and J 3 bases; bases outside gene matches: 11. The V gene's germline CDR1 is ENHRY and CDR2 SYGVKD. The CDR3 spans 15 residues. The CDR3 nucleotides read TGTGCCATCCGCGGGGAGGGACAGGGTTTCTACGAGCAGTACTTC. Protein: CAIRGEGQGFYEQYF.

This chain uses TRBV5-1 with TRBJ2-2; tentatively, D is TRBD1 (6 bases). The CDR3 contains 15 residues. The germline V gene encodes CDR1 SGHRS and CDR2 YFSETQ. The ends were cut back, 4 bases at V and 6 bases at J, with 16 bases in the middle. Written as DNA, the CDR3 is TGCGCCAGCAGCGGAACCCGGGACATATCCGGGGAGCTGTTTTTT. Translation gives CASSGTRDISGELFF.

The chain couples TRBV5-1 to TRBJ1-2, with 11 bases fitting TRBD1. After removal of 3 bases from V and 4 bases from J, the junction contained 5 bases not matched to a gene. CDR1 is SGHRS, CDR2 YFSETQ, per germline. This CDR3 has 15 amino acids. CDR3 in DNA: TGCGCCAGCAGCTCCGGGACAGGGGGAGGCTATGGCTACACCTTC. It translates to CASSSGTGGGYGYTF. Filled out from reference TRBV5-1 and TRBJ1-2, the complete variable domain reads KAGVTQTPRYLIKTRGQQVTLSCSPISGHRSVSWYQQTPGQGLQFLFEYFSETQRNKGNFPGRFSGRQFSNSRSEMNVSTLELGDSALYLCASSSGTGGGYGYTFGSGTRLTVV.

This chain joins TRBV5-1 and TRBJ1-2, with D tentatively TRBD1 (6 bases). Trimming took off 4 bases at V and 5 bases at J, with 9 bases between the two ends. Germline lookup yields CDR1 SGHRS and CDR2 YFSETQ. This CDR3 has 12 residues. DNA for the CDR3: TGCGCCAGCAGCCCGGGACATTATGGCTACACCTTC. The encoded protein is CASSPGHYGYTF.

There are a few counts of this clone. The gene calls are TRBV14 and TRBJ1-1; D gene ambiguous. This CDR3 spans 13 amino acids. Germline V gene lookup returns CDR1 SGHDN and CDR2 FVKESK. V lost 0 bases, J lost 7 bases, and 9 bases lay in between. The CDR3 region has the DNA TGTGCCAGCAGCCAAGATAGCCGAGGTGAAGCTTTCTTT. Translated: CASSQDSRGEAFF.

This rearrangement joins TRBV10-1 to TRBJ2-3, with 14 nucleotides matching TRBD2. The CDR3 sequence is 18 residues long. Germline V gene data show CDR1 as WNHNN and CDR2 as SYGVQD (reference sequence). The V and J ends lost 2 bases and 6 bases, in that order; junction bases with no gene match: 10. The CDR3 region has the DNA TGCGCCAGCAGTGAGCTCGTGACTAGCGGGAGGGGGGCCGATACGCAGTATTTT. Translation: CASSELVTSGRGADTQYF.

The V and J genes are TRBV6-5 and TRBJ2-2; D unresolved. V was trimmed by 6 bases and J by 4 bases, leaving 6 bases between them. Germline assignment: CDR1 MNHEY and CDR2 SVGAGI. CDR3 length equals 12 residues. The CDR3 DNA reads TGTGCCAGCAGGTATCCCACCGGGGAGCTGTTTTTT. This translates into CASRYPTGELFF.

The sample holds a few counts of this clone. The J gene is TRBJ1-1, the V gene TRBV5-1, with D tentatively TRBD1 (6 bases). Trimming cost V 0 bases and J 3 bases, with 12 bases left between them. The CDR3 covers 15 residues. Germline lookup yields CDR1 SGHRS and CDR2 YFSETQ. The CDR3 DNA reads TGCGCCAGCAGCTTGGCGACAGGAATATACACTGAAGCTTTCTTT. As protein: CASSLATGIYTEAFF.

CDR3 nucleotides: TGTGCCAGCAGCAGTAGACAGGGTGGGATGGATGGCTACACCTTC. Its protein product is CASSSRQGGMDGYTF. V gene TRBV11-3 combines with J gene TRBJ1-2; 7 bases are shared with TRBD1. Germline loops: CDR1 SGHNT, CDR2 YENEEA. The ends lost 5 bases at V and 6 bases at J; junction bases unmatched: 12. The CDR3 extends over 15 amino acids.

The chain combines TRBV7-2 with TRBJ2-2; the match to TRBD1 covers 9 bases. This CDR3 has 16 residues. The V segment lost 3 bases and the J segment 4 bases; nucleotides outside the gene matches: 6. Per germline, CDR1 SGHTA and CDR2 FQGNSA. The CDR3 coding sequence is TGTGCCAGCAGCTTTCGACAGGGGGTTGGCACCGGGGAGCTGTTTTTT. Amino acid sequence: CASSFRQGVGTGELFF.